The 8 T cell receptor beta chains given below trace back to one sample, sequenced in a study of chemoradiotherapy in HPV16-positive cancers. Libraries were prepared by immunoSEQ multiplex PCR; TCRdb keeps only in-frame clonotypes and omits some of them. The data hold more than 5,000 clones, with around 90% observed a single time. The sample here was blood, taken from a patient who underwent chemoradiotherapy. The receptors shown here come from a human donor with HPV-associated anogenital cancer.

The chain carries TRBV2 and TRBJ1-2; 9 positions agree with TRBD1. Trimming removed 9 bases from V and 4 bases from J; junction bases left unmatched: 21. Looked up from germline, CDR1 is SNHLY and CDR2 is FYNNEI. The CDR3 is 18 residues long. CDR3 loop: CARQGATLHMPAFYGYTF. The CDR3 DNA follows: TGTGCCAGACAGGGGGCAACTCTTCACATGCCGGCCTTCTATGGCTACACCTTC. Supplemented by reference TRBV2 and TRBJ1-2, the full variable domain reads EPEVTQTPSHQVTQMGQEVILRCVPISNHLYFYWYRQILGQKVEFLVSFYNNEISEKSEIFDDQFSVERPDGSNFTLKIRSTKLEDSAMYFCARQGATLHMPAFYGYTFGSGTRLTVV.

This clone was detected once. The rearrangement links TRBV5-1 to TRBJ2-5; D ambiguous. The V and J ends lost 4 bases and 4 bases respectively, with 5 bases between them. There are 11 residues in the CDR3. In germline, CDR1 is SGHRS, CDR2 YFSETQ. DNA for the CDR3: TGCGCCAGCAGCAACTCAGAGACCCAGTACTTC. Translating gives CASSNSETQYF.

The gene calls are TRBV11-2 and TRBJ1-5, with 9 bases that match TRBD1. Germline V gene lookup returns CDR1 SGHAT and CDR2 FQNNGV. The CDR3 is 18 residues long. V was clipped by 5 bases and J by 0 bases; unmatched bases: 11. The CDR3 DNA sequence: TGTGCCAGCAGCGCGACCGGGACAGGGATTTTTAGCAATCAGCCCCAGCATTTT. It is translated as CASSATGTGIFSNQPQHF.

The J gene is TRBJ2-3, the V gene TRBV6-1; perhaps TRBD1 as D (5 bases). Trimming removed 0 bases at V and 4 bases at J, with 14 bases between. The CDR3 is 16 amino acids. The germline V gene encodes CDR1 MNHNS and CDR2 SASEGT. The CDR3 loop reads CASSEAFSQGPDTQYF. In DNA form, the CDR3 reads TGTGCCAGCAGTGAAGCGTTCAGCCAGGGTCCAGATACGCAGTATTTT.

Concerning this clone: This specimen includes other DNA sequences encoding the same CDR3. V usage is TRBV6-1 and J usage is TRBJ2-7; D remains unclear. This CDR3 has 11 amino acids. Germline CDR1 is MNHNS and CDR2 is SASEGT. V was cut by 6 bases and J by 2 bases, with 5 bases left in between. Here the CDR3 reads CASSQTYEQYF. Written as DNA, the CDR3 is TGTGCCAGCAGCCAAACCTACGAGCAGTACTTC.

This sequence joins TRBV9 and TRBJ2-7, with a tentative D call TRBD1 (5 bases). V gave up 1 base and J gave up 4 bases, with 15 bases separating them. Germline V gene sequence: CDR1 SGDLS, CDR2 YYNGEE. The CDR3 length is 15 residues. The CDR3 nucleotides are TGTGCCAGCAGCGTAAGCCCAGGGCTTAAGTACGAGCAGTACTTC. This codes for CASSVSPGLKYEQYF.

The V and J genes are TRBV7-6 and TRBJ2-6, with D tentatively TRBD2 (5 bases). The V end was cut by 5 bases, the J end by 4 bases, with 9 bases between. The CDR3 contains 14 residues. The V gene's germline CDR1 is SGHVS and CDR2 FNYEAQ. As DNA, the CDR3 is TGTGCCAGCAGCCCCCGGGGAGGGGCCAACGTCCTGACTTTC. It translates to CASSPRGGANVLTF.

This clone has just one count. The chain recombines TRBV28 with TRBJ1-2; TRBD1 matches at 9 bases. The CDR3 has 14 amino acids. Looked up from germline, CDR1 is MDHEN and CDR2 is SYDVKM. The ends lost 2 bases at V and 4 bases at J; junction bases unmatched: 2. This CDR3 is CASSLGQGIYGYTF. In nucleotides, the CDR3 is TGTGCCAGCAGTTTAGGACAGGGGATCTATGGCTACACCTTC.